The entry below describes one T cell receptor beta chain. This clone occurred a few times. Its antigen remains unidentified. Base qualities are not recorded, but no much larger clone differs from it by a single base. This sample includes further DNA sequences coding for the same CDR3. Each donor gave one peripheral blood draw, about 100 mL on average, collected into heparinised tubes. A BD FACSAria II was used to sort naive, central memory, regulatory and stem cell-like memory CD4+ T cells with a panel that included CD45RO, CCR7, CD25, CD127, CD95 and CD27. Every sorted population had a purity above 95%. PBMCs were isolated immediately by Lymphoprep density gradient centrifugation and stained directly without culture. Samples were stained and sorted in pairs, with one healthy donor and one patient per experiment, so that batch effects were minimized. The sample originates from a study of beta chain features in type 1 diabetes (dated by TCRdb to about 2018). Context from the whole study: Mean age, gender distribution, total cell number and subset yield were not different between patients and healthy donors. A total of around 110,000,000 sorted cells were examined across all samples, and a strong correlation was observed between cell number per subset and RNA yield. In the study, TCRB repertoires of sorted circulating CD4+ T cell subsets from recently diagnosed type 1 diabetes patients were compared with those of matched healthy donors. Regulatory and stem cell-like memory subsets were obtained from only 8 patients and roughly eight healthy donors, while naive and central memory subsets were obtained from all 30 or so donors.

Study-level results and caveats: At VDJ recombination sites, type 1 diabetes patients had fewer insertions and more deleted nucleotides, which implies abnormalities in thymic rearrangement. Shorter templates might be favored by PCR, yet because patient and control samples were amplified and corrected together, any such skew would affect both groups equally. Naive, central memory and regulatory TCRB repertoires appeared to be more similar among patients than among healthy donors. Type 1 diabetes patients showed a moderate but significant shortening of TCRB CDR3 length in all four CD4+ subsets. Only small numbers of individuals were included in the HLA sub-analyses, which left unresolved whether HLA type had any influence on TCRB rearrangement. Sequencing cDNA rather than genomic DNA could over-represent highly expressing activated cells, although activation and CD3 levels did not differ between groups.

The High Capacity cDNA Reverse Transcription Kit was used to reverse transcribe all of the isolated RNA, meaning that expressed TCRB transcripts were what got sequenced. Deep immunoSEQ sequencing was performed on naive, central memory and regulatory T cell samples, with an average of roughly 4 million total reads per sample. Sorted cells were lysed in RLT buffer and RNA was extracted with DNase-treated RNeasy Micro or Mini kits, depending on cell number. To prevent cross-contamination, every cell subset was processed on its own, while patient and healthy donor samples were processed together. TCRB sequences were amplified from cDNA with the immunoSEQ multiplex PCR, producing 87-bp fragments spanning the CDR3 region. Sequencing of the amplicons was done on the Illumina HiSeq platform. The paper's data handling went like this. Synthetic template baselines were used to correct PCR bias computationally, reads within Hamming distance 2 were collapsed together, and singletons that could not be merged were discarded. Reads were aligned against IMGT to assign V, D and J genes, CDR3 length and insertions or deletions at six rearrangement sites. Within each subset, clonotype counts were normalized to the number of sorted cells before true diversity and Gini coefficients were calculated with the tcR R package. Repertoire sharing was quantified using the overlap coefficient calculated on TCRB nucleotide sequences. Not all clones reach the TCRdb copy of this immuneACCESS table, which keeps in-frame sequences only. Checked studies attribute under half of the gap to unresolved V genes and leave the rest unexplained. V and J calls and clone size follow that table, whereas D and trimming were derived from the DNA. The sample table lists fewer than 400,000 clones, roughly 8% of them with a count of one. The ten largest make up less than 0.5% of the sample.

The germline V gene yields MNHEY for CDR1 and SVGAGI for CDR2. Measured from the cysteine to the phenylalanine, the CDR3 is 13 residues long. CDR3 DNA only is kept here, 39 bases in frame from base 1. V ends up 6 bases short and J 5 bases short, with an unmatched junction base count of 6. The chain is assembled from TRBV6-5 and TRBJ1-2; the junction holds 7 bases that match TRBD1. Sequenced: central memory CD4+ T cells from blood. This receptor was obtained from a woman in her late teens or twenties in good health. The CDR3 here reads CASSLLQGYGYTF. At the DNA level, the sequence is TGTGCCAGCAGCCTCCTACAGGGGTATGGCTACACCTTC.